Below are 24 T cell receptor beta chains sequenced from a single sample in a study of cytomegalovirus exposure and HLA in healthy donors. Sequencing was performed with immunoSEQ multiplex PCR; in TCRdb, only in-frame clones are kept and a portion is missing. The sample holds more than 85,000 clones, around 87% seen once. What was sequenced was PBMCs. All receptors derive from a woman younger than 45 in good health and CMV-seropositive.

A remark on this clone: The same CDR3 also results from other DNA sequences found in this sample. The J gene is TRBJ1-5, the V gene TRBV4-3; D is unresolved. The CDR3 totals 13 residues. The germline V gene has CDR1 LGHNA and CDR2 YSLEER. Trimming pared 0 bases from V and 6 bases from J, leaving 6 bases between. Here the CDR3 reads CASSQDRGQPQHF. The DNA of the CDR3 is TGCGCCAGCAGCCAAGATCGAGGTCAGCCCCAGCATTTT.

In DNA form, the CDR3 reads TGCGCCAGCAGTGATAGCAGGGGGGATGCGAACACTGAAGCTTTCTTT. This translates into CASSDSRGDANTEAFF. This chain links TRBV10-1 with TRBJ1-1; 7 bases match TRBD1. The CDR3 runs to 16 residues. The J segment lost 1 base and the V segment lost 3 bases, leaving 8 bases of the junction unmatched. From germline, CDR1 is WNHNN and CDR2 SYGVQD (reference sequence).

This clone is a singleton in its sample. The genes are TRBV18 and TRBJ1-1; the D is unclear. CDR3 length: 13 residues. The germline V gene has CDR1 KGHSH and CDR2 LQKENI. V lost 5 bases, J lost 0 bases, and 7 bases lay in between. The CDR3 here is CASSTKLNTEAFF. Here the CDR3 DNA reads TGTGCCAGCTCAACGAAGCTGAACACTGAAGCTTTCTTT.

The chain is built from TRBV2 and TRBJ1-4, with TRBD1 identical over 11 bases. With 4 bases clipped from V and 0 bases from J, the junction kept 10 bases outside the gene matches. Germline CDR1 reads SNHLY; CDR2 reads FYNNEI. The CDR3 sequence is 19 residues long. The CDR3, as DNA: TGTGCCAGCAGTGTTGCCGTGGGACAGGGGGTTGCAACTAATGAAAAACTGTTTTTT. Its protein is CASSVAVGQGVATNEKLFF.

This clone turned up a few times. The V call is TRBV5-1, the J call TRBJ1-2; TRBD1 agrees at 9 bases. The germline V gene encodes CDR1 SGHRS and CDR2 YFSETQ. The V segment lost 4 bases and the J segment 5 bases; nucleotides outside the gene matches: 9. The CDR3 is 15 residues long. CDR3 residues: CASSSGTGTRYGYTF. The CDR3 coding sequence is TGCGCCAGCAGCAGTGGGACAGGGACTCGGTATGGCTACACCTTC.

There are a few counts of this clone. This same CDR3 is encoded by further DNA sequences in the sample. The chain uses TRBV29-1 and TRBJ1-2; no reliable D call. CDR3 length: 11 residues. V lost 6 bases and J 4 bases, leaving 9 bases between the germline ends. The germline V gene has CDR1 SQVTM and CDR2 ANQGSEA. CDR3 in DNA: TGCAGCGTACCGGGAGGCTATGGCTACACCTTC. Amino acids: CSVPGGYGYTF.

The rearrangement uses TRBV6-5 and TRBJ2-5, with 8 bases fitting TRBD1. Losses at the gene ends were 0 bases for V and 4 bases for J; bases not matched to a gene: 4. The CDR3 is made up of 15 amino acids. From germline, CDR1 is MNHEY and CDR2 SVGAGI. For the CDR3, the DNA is TGTGCCAGCAGTTACTCTCAGGGGGCGGGAGAGACCCAGTACTTC. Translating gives CASSYSQGAGETQYF.

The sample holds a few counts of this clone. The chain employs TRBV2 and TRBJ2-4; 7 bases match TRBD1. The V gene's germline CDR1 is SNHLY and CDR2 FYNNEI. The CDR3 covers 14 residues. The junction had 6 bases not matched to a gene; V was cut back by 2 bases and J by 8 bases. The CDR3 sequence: CASSELQGGHIQYF. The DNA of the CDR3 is TGTGCCAGCAGTGAACTTCAAGGGGGCCACATTCAGTACTTC.

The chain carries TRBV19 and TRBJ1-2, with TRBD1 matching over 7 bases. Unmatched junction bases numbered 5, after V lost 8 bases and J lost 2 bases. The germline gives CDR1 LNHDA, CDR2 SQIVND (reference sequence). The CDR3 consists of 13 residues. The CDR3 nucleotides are TGTGCCAGTGGCCGGGGACAGAACTATGGCTACACCTTC. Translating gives CASGRGQNYGYTF.

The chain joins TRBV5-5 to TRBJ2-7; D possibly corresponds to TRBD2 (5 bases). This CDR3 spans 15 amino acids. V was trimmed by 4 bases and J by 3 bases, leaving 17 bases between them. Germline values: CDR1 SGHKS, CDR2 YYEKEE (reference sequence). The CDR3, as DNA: TGTGCCAGCAGCCCCTACCGCTCACTAGTCTACGAGCAGTACTTC. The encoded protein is CASSPYRSLVYEQYF.

CDR3 coding DNA: TGTGCCAGCCATCGACGCCTAGCGGGGGGAGCGGAGACCCAGTACTTC. It codes for CASHRRLAGGAETQYF. The chain couples TRBV7-2 to TRBJ2-5; TRBD2 agrees at 11 bases. CDR1 and CDR2 (germline): SGHTA, FQGNSA. Trimming removed 8 bases from V and 5 bases from J; junction bases left unmatched: 13. CDR3 length equals 16 residues.

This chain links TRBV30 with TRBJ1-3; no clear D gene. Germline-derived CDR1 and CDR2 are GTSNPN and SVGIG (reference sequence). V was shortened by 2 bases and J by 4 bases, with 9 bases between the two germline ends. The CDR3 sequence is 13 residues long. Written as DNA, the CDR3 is TGTGCCTGGAGTCGTAACACAGGAAACACCATATATTTT. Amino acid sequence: CAWSRNTGNTIYF.

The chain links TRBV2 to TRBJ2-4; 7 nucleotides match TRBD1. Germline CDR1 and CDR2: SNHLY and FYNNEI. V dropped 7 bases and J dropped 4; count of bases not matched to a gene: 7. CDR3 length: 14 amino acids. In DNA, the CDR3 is TGTGCCAGCACTCTAGGGACAGAGAAAAACATTCAGTACTTC. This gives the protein CASTLGTEKNIQYF. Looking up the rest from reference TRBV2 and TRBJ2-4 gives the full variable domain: EPEVTQTPSHQVTQMGQEVILRCVPISNHLYFYWYRQILGQKVEFLVSFYNNEISEKSEIFDDQFSVERPDGSNFTLKIRSTKLEDSAMYFCASTLGTEKNIQYFGAGTRLSVL.

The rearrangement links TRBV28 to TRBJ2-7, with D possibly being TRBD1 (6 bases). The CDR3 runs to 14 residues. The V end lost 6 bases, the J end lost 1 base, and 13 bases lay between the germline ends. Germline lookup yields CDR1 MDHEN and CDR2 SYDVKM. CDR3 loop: CASRRAGVSYEQYF. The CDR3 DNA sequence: TGTGCCAGCAGACGTGCAGGGGTATCCTACGAGCAGTACTTC.

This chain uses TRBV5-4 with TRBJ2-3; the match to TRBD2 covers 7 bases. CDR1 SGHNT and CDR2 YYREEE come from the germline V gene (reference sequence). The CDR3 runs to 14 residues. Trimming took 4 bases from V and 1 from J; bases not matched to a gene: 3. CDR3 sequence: CASSREVGTDTQYF. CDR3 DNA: TGTGCCAGCAGCCGGGAGGTGGGCACAGATACGCAGTATTTT.

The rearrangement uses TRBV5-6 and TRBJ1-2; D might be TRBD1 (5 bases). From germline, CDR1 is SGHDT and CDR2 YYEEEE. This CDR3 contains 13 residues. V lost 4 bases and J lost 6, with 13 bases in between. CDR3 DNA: TGTGCCAGCAGCAGGATTGGGGCGCATGGCTACACCTTC. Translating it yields CASSRIGAHGYTF.

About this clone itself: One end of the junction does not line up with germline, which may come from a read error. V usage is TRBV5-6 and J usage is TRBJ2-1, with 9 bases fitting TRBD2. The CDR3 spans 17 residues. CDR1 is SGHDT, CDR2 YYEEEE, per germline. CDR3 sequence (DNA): TGTGCCAGCAGCTTGGCTATTCTCGGGACTAGCCTCAATGGGCAGTTCTTC. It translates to CASSLAILGTSLNGQFF.

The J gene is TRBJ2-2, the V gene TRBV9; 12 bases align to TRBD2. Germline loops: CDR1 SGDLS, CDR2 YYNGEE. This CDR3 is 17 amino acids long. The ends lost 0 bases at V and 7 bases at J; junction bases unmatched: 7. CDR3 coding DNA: TGTGCCAGCAGCGTAGGACTAGCGGGGGCCTGGGGCGGGGAGCTGTTTTTT. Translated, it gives CASSVGLAGAWGGELFF.

As DNA, the CDR3 is TGCAGCGTCCCCGCAGGGGACTACGAGCAGTACTTC. Translating it yields CSVPAGDYEQYF. This chain joins TRBV29-1 and TRBJ2-7; tentatively, D is TRBD1 (6 bases). The CDR3 consists of 12 residues. Germline V gene lookup returns CDR1 SQVTM and CDR2 ANQGSEA. Trimming left V 6 bases short and J 3 bases short, with 12 bases between.

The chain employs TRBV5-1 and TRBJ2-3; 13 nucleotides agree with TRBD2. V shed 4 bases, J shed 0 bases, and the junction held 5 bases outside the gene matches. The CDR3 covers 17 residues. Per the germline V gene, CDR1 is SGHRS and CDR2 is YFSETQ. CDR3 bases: TGCGCCAGCAGCCGGACTAGCGGGGGATCTAGCACAGATACGCAGTATTTT. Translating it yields CASSRTSGGSSTDTQYF.

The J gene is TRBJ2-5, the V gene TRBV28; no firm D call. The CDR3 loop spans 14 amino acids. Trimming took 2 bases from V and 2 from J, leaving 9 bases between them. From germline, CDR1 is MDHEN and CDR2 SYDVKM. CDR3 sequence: CASSLGQPQETQYF. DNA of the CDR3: TGTGCCAGCAGTTTAGGGCAGCCTCAAGAGACCCAGTACTTC.

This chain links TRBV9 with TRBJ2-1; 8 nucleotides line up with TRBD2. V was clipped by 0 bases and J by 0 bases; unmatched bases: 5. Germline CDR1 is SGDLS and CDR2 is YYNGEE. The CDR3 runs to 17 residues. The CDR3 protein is CASSVASGQSSYNEQFF. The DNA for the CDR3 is TGTGCCAGCAGCGTAGCTAGCGGGCAGAGCTCCTACAATGAGCAGTTCTTC.

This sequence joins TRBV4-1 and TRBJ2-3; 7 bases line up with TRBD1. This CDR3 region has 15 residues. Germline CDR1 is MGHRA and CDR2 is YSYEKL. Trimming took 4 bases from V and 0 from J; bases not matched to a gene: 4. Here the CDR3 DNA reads TGCGCCAGCAGCCCTAAGGACAGGAGCACAGATACGCAGTATTTT. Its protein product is CASSPKDRSTDTQYF.

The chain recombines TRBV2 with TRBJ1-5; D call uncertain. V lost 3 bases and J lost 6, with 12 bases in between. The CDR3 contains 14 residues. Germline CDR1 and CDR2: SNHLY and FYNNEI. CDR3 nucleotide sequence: TGTGCCAGCAGTGACGGCCCCGCGGGTCAGCCCCAGCATTTT. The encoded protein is CASSDGPAGQPQHF. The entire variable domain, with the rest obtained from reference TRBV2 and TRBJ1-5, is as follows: EPEVTQTPSHQVTQMGQEVILRCVPISNHLYFYWYRQILGQKVEFLVSFYNNEISEKSEIFDDQFSVERPDGSNFTLKIRSTKLEDSAMYFCASSDGPAGQPQHFGDGTRLSIL.